These 14 T cell receptor beta chains originate from one sample sequenced in a study of radiotherapy plus CTLA-4 blockade in lung cancer. The assay was immunoSEQ multiplex PCR, and TCRdb's table has in-frame clones only and misses some. The sample yields some 90,000 clones, roughly four fifths seen once. This specimen consisted of peripheral blood, obtained from a patient treated with radiotherapy plus ipilimumab. These receptors came from a human donor with non-small cell lung cancer who had stable disease on radiotherapy plus ipilimumab.

The V gene is TRBV28, the J gene TRBJ1-2, with D unclear. Trimming stripped 2 bases from V and 8 bases from J, with 15 bases between. Germline V gene data show CDR1 as MDHEN and CDR2 as SYDVKM. The CDR3 is 14 residues long. The DNA for the CDR3 is TGTGCCAGCAGTTTAATCGGGGTAGTGGGCGGCTACACCTTC. Encoded protein: CASSLIGVVGGYTF.

The chain has TRBV15 and TRBJ2-1, with TRBD2 matching over 8 bases. Germline assignment: CDR1 LNHNV and CDR2 YYDKDF (reference sequence). V lost 2 bases to trimming and J lost 1 base; unmatched junction nucleotides: 10. This CDR3 has 18 amino acids. The CDR3 region has the DNA TGTGCCACCAGCAGAAAACAACCCGGGACTAGATCCTACAATGAGCAGTTCTTC. Translation gives CATSRKQPGTRSYNEQFF.

The chain uses TRBV4-2 and TRBJ1-4; D unclear. The CDR3 runs to 16 residues. In germline, CDR1 is LGHNA, CDR2 YNFKEQ. The V end lost 0 bases, the J end lost 4 bases, and 12 bases lay between the germline ends. CDR3 in DNA: TGTGCCAGCAGCCAAGATCGGGGTACGGGTAATGAAAAACTGTTTTTT. Amino acids: CASSQDRGTGNEKLFF.

The chain has TRBV21-1 and TRBJ1-2; TRBD1 is the table's D call and was not checked against the DNA. TRBV21-1 is a known pseudogene. This CDR3 has 17 amino acids. CDR3 DNA sequence: TGTGCCAGCAGCAAAGACGTCAGGGACACCTTGTATCTTGGCTACACCTTC. Translating it yields CASSKDVRDTLYLGYTF.

V gene TRBV9 combines with J gene TRBJ1-4, with 7 nucleotides matching TRBD1. V gave up 4 bases and J gave up 6 bases; unmatched junction bases: 6. Germline CDR1 is SGDLS and CDR2 is YYNGEE. The CDR3 loop spans 14 amino acids. In nucleotides, the CDR3 is TGTGCCAGCAGCAGGGGGCAAGGGGATGAAAAACTGTTTTTT. As protein: CASSRGQGDEKLFF.

The chain uses TRBV5-5 and TRBJ1-4; D unresolved. Germline V lookup: CDR1 SGHKS, CDR2 YYEKEE (reference sequence). This CDR3 is built from 13 residues. With 0 bases removed from V and 7 bases from J, the gap between germline ends came to 7 bases. For the CDR3, the DNA is TGTGCCAGCAGCTTGGTGTGGACTGAAAAACTGTTTTTT. This gives the protein CASSLVWTEKLFF.

The rearrangement links TRBV6-1 to TRBJ2-2, with 8 bases aligning to TRBD2. Unmatched junction bases numbered 9, after V lost 8 bases and J lost 4 bases. Germline V gene lookup returns CDR1 MNHNS and CDR2 SASEGT. The CDR3 is 15 residues long. The CDR3 nucleotides read TGTGCCAGCTCGACCGGCGGGGGGCCCACCGGGGAGCTGTTTTTT. It encodes CASSTGGGPTGELFF.

V and J are TRBV28 and TRBJ2-2; D gene uncertain. Trimming removed 5 bases from V and 4 bases from J, with 5 bases in between. This CDR3 spans 12 amino acids. Per the germline V gene, CDR1 is MDHEN and CDR2 is SYDVKM. The CDR3: CASSTLTGELFF. As DNA, the CDR3 is TGTGCCAGCAGTACGCTCACCGGGGAGCTGTTTTTT.

The rearrangement joins TRBV2 to TRBJ1-1; TRBD1 is a possible D gene (6 bases). The germline V gene encodes CDR1 SNHLY and CDR2 FYNNEI. Trimming removed 11 bases at V and 2 bases at J, with 15 bases between. CDR3 length: 13 amino acids. The CDR3 sequence is CAGTYRVNTEAFF. The DNA of the CDR3 is TGTGCCGGGACGTACAGGGTCAACACTGAAGCTTTCTTT.

This clone was counted a single time. At one boundary the junction diverges from the germline segment, which might be a read error. The gene calls are TRBV7-7 and TRBJ2-5; 8 bases fit TRBD1. The CDR3 extends over 14 amino acids. Germline CDR1 reads SSHAT; CDR2 reads FNYEAQ (reference sequence). DNA for the CDR3: TGTGCTAGCAGCTTCTCAGGGGGCCGGGAGACCCAGTACTTC. Its translation is CASSFSGGRETQYF.

The chain links TRBV4-2 to TRBJ2-7; D perhaps matches TRBD1 (6 bases). Germline loops: CDR1 LGHNA, CDR2 YNFKEQ. This CDR3 is built from 16 residues. Between the trimmed V and J ends, which lost 4 bases and 4 bases, there was a span of 20 bases. This chain's CDR3 is CASSRGTGQNVYEQYF. The CDR3 region has the DNA TGTGCCAGCAGCCGCGGAACCGGACAGAACGTTTACGAGCAGTACTTC.

The table lists this clone with a count of one. The chain uses TRBV25-1 and TRBJ1-5; maybe TRBD1 (5 bases). Germline lookup yields CDR1 MGHDK and CDR2 SYGVNS. The V end was cut by 3 bases, the J end by 6 bases, with 6 bases between. The CDR3 covers 12 residues. CDR3 DNA: TGTGCCAGCAGTGACGGGGGTCAGCCCCAGCATTTT. The encoded protein is CASSDGGQPQHF.

This clone was seen a single time. This chain uses TRBV7-8 with TRBJ2-5, with D maybe TRBD2 (6 bases). Germline CDR1 is SGHVS and CDR2 is FQNEAQ. Trimming shortened V by 3 bases and J by 6 bases, and 8 bases separated the two germline ends. The CDR3 has 12 residues. The CDR3 nucleotides read TGTGCCAGCAGCTTTGGGAGGCAGACCCAGTACTTC. Its protein product is CASSFGRQTQYF.

This chain links TRBV5-5 with TRBJ2-2; 10 bases align to TRBD1. The germline CDR1 and CDR2 sequences are SGHKS and YYEKEE (reference sequence). The CDR3 covers 14 residues. With 4 bases clipped from V and 4 bases from J, the junction kept 1 base outside the gene matches. CDR3 residues: CASSRQGATGELFF. In DNA form, the CDR3 reads TGTGCCAGCAGCCGACAGGGGGCCACCGGGGAGCTGTTTTTT.